What follows is one T cell receptor beta chain and its context. What it recognizes is unknown. Data came from immunoSEQ multiplex PCR; TCRdb stores just in-frame clones and leaves some out. The table has approximately 12,000 clones, approximately 76% seen once. The data originate from a study of OX40 agonist ivuxolimab in advanced cancers. Study-level information: Antecedent anti-PD-1, anti-PD-L1 or anti-CTLA-4 therapy was permissible, with under 50% having received some. Regarding the study as a whole: CD8+ T cells were the subset that, on average, had more expanded clones than CD4+. The work left the antigen specificity of expanded peripheral T cells undetermined.

This clonotype originated in an adult with an advanced solid tumor such as melanoma, head and neck, liver or kidney cancer. The source was CD4+ or CD8+ T cells sorted from blood, collected in a trial of the OX40 agonist ivuxolimab.

The CDR3 reads CASSLDRVSWETQYF. The CDR3 coding sequence is TGTGCCAGCAGCTTGGACAGGGTTTCTTGGGAGACCCAGTACTTC. This sequence joins TRBV5-5 and TRBJ2-5; TRBD1 is a possible D gene (6 bases). The ends were cut back, 0 bases at V and 5 bases at J, with 14 bases in the middle. Per the germline V gene, CDR1 is SGHKS and CDR2 is YYEKEE (reference sequence). This CDR3 contains 15 residues.